The 15 T cell receptor beta chains given below trace back to one sample, sequenced in a study of OX40 agonist ivuxolimab in advanced cancers. Libraries were prepared by immunoSEQ multiplex PCR; TCRdb keeps only in-frame clonotypes and omits some of them. The sample carries around 48,000 clones, roughly three quarters recorded once. The input for sequencing was CD4+ or CD8+ T cells sorted from blood, taken in a trial of the OX40 agonist ivuxolimab. The receptors come from an adult with an advanced solid tumor such as melanoma, head and neck, liver or kidney cancer.

This clone was counted once. The chain is built from TRBV6-5 and TRBJ1-5; D might be TRBD1 (5 bases). The germline gives CDR1 MNHEY, CDR2 SVGAGI. Trimming left V 6 bases short and J 0 bases short, with 12 bases between. The CDR3 runs to 15 residues. The DNA for the CDR3 is TGTGCCAGCAGCCTGGGACTGTATAGCAATCAGCCCCAGCATTTT. Protein product: CASSLGLYSNQPQHF.

The rearrangement links TRBV7-3 to TRBJ2-1; TRBD1 aligns across 11 bases. Germline CDR1 SGHTA, CDR2 FQGTGA. Unmatched junction bases numbered 4, after V lost 3 bases and J lost 9 bases. This CDR3 spans 14 amino acids. CDR3 sequence reads: CASSLDRGQGEQFF. Written as DNA, the CDR3 is TGTGCCAGCAGCTTGGACAGGGGGCAGGGTGAGCAGTTCTTC.

This sequence joins TRBV5-5 and TRBJ1-5; 7 positions match TRBD1. Germline V lookup: CDR1 SGHKS, CDR2 YYEKEE (reference sequence). V dropped 2 bases and J dropped 5; count of bases not matched to a gene: 7. The CDR3 has 15 amino acids. This chain's CDR3 is CASSFLQGRDQPQHF. Written as DNA, the CDR3 is TGTGCCAGCAGCTTCCTACAGGGGAGGGATCAGCCCCAGCATTTT.

This clone was counted a few times. The V call is TRBV19, the J call TRBJ1-1, with a weak D call TRBD1 (5 bases). The V gene's germline CDR1 is LNHDA and CDR2 SQIVND (reference sequence). There are 12 residues in the CDR3. V lost 7 bases and J 3 bases, leaving 9 bases between the germline ends. The CDR3 DNA follows: TGTGCCAGTACGGGGCAGGACACTGAAGCTTTCTTT. This codes for CASTGQDTEAFF.

The CDR3 coding sequence is TGTGCCAGCAGTTTATCCGTTTATAATTCACCCCTCCACTTT. This gives the protein CASSLSVYNSPLHF. The rearrangement joins TRBV28 to TRBJ1-6, with no clear D. Trimming removed 1 base from V and 4 bases from J, with 5 bases in between. The CDR3 is 14 residues long. Per germline, CDR1 MDHEN and CDR2 SYDVKM.

The V gene is TRBV6-5, the J gene TRBJ1-5; no definite D call. The V and J ends lost 7 bases and 4 bases respectively, with 14 bases between them. The germline V gene has CDR1 MNHEY and CDR2 SVGAGI. This CDR3 has 14 amino acids. The CDR3 reads CASTEANLNQPQHF. In DNA form, the CDR3 reads TGTGCCAGCACCGAGGCGAATCTAAATCAGCCCCAGCATTTT.

The CDR3 spells CASRTLRDRGRVNYGYTF. DNA of the CDR3: TGTGCCAGCAGGACCCTCCGGGACAGGGGGCGCGTAAACTATGGCTACACCTTC. This chain joins TRBV2 and TRBJ1-2; 12 bases line up with TRBD1. Germline V gene lookup returns CDR1 SNHLY and CDR2 FYNNEI. CDR3 size: 18 residues. V was pared by 6 bases and J by 2 bases, with 13 bases of the junction left unmatched.

The chain uses TRBV2 and TRBJ1-4; maybe TRBD1 (6 bases). Germline V gene sequence: CDR1 SNHLY, CDR2 FYNNEI. The CDR3 runs 15 residues. Deletions cut 4 bases from V and 5 bases from J, with 14 bases between. The CDR3 loop is CASSGIGGPNEKLFF. The CDR3 DNA reads TGTGCCAGCAGTGGAATTGGGGGGCCGAATGAAAAACTGTTTTTT.

The chain is built from TRBV4-2 and TRBJ2-2, with 11 bases that match TRBD2. The V and J ends lost 3 bases and 7 bases, in that order; junction bases with no gene match: 7. This CDR3 is 16 amino acids long. Germline values: CDR1 LGHNA, CDR2 YNFKEQ. The CDR3 is CASSHVAGGPDGELFF. CDR3 sequence (DNA): TGTGCCAGCAGCCATGTAGCGGGAGGGCCTGACGGGGAGCTGTTTTTT.

The genes are TRBV6-5 and TRBJ2-3; D is unresolved. The CDR3 spans 15 residues. Trimming removed 6 bases from V and 2 bases from J, with 15 bases in between. CDR1 MNHEY and CDR2 SVGAGI come from the germline V gene. The CDR3 sequence: CASSERSGLTDTQYF. The DNA for the CDR3 is TGTGCCAGCAGCGAACGCTCGGGCCTCACAGATACGCAGTATTTT.

The chain uses TRBV7-3 and TRBJ1-1; 8 bases map to TRBD1. CDR3 length: 12 amino acids. Losses at the gene ends were 2 bases for V and 10 bases for J; bases not matched to a gene: 3. Germline V gene data show CDR1 as SGHTA and CDR2 as FQGTGA. The CDR3: CASSLATGGAFF. In nucleotides, the CDR3 is TGTGCCAGCAGCTTAGCTACAGGGGGAGCTTTCTTT.

The V and J genes are TRBV7-8 and TRBJ2-5, with unresolved D. The CDR3 length is 15 residues. Trimming took off 5 bases at V and 0 bases at J, with 13 bases between the two ends. Germline CDR1 reads SGHVS; CDR2 reads FQNEAQ. This CDR3 reads CASSPPGANQETQYF. CDR3 in DNA: TGTGCCAGCAGCCCACCCGGAGCGAACCAAGAGACCCAGTACTTC. Using reference TRBV7-8 and TRBJ2-5 for the parts outside the CDR3, the full variable domain is GAGVSQSPRYKVAKRGQDVALRCDPISGHVSLFWYQQALGQGPEFLTYFQNEAQLDKSGLPSDRFFAERPEGSVSTLKIQRTQQEDSAVYLCASSPPGANQETQYFGPGTRLLVL.

V and J are TRBV30 and TRBJ1-1; no clear D gene. V was shortened by 2 bases and J by 6 bases, with 7 bases between the two germline ends. Germline lookup yields CDR1 GTSNPN and CDR2 SVGIG (reference sequence). The CDR3 sequence is 11 residues long. The DNA of the CDR3 is TGTGCCTGGAGTTCTGATTCTGAAGCTTTCTTT. Protein sequence: CAWSSDSEAFF. The variable domain in full, completed from reference TRBV30 and TRBJ1-1, reads SQTIHQWPATLVQPVGSPLSLECTVEGTSNPNLYWYRQAAGRGLQLLFYSVGIGQISSEVPQNLSASRPQDRQFILSSKKLLLSDSGFYLCAWSSDSEAFFGQGTRLTVV.

Written as DNA, the CDR3 is TGTGCCAGCAGTGCCGCCTCTGGGGCCAACGTCCTGACTTTC. This gives the protein CASSAASGANVLTF. The chain carries TRBV6-1 and TRBJ2-6; D unclear. Trimming removed 4 bases at V and 0 bases at J, with 4 bases between. The CDR3 has 14 residues. Germline CDR1 reads MNHNS; CDR2 reads SASEGT.

This clone occurred once. This chain joins TRBV2 and TRBJ1-2; a possible D gene is TRBD1 (6 bases). Germline V gives CDR1 SNHLY, CDR2 FYNNEI. The CDR3 runs to 14 residues. The V end was cut by 6 bases, the J end by 2 bases, with 13 bases between. The chain's CDR3 is CASRAGQLNYGYTF. The CDR3 DNA reads as TGTGCCAGCAGAGCCGGACAGCTAAACTATGGCTACACCTTC.